The 25 T cell receptor beta chains listed next were all sequenced from one sample in a study of cytomegalovirus exposure and HLA in healthy donors. It was with 60 Vbeta and 13 Jbeta primers that the PCR ran. Assay: immunoSEQ multiplex PCR; the TCRdb copy retains only in-frame clones and omits some. The repertoire holds some 190,000 clones, with about 82% as singletons. The sample comprised PBMCs. The receptor set was obtained from a young woman in good health and CMV-seronegative.

This clone was picked up a small number of times. The rearrangement uses TRBV6-5 and TRBJ1-2, with no clear D. This CDR3 is 15 amino acids long. Germline V gene lookup returns CDR1 MNHEY and CDR2 SVGAGI. Trimming removed 2 bases from V and 4 bases from J, with 14 bases in between. In DNA, the CDR3 is TGTGCCAGCAGTTACCTTGAGACCGGGAGCTATGGCTACACCTTC. As protein: CASSYLETGSYGYTF.

The V gene is TRBV5-1, the J gene TRBJ2-7; TRBD1 matches 9 bases. V was clipped by 0 bases and J by 5 bases; unmatched bases: 3. Germline CDR1 and CDR2: SGHRS and YFSETQ. The CDR3 is 14 amino acids. This CDR3 reads CASSLDRGPDEQYF. CDR3 nucleotide sequence: TGCGCCAGCAGCTTGGACAGGGGGCCGGACGAGCAGTACTTC.

The chain has TRBV11-2 and TRBJ2-1, with 10 bases fitting TRBD2. Looked up from germline, CDR1 is SGHAT and CDR2 is FQNNGV. This CDR3 is built from 17 residues. J lost 8 bases, V lost 5 bases, and 15 bases had no gene match. The DNA of the CDR3 is TGTGCCAGCAGCCGCTTACGCAGCGGGGGGGCTCGGTATGAGCAGTTCTTC. This codes for CASSRLRSGGARYEQFF.

This clone was observed a few times. The chain links TRBV4-3 to TRBJ1-3, with D possibly matching TRBD1 (5 bases). With 0 bases removed from V and 4 bases from J, the gap between germline ends came to 16 bases. This CDR3 contains 17 residues. Germline-derived CDR1 and CDR2 are LGHNA and YSLEER. The CDR3 protein is CASSQDLGRAWGNTIYF. The DNA of the CDR3 is TGCGCCAGCAGCCAAGATTTGGGCAGGGCGTGGGGAAACACCATATATTTT.

This chain's CDR3 is CAWGTGGNYEQYF. In nucleotides, the CDR3 is TGTGCCTGGGGGACAGGGGGCAACTACGAGCAGTACTTC. The gene calls are TRBV30 and TRBJ2-7; 12 bases are shared with TRBD1. The CDR3 totals 13 residues. CDR1 and CDR2 from the germline V gene are GTSNPN and SVGIG (reference sequence). With 5 bases clipped from V and 3 bases from J, the junction kept 2 bases outside the gene matches.

This chain connects TRBV4-2 to TRBJ2-3, with 9 bases aligning to TRBD1. Germline V gene data show CDR1 as LGHNA and CDR2 as YNFKEQ. CDR3 size: 17 residues. Trimming removed 4 bases from V and 3 bases from J; junction bases left unmatched: 11. This CDR3 reads CASSRDPMTGGTDTQYF. For the CDR3, the DNA is TGTGCCAGCAGCCGAGACCCTATGACAGGGGGGACAGATACGCAGTATTTT.

The chain links TRBV7-2 to TRBJ2-3, with 12 bases that match TRBD2. This CDR3 has 15 amino acids. The ends lost 7 bases at V and 5 bases at J; junction bases unmatched: 7. Germline assignment: CDR1 SGHTA and CDR2 FQGNSA. CDR3 nucleotides: TGTGCCAGCACCCTAGCGGGGGGGCGAGGAGATACGCAGTATTTT. As protein: CASTLAGGRGDTQYF.

This clone was seen a handful of times. The V and J genes are TRBV5-1 and TRBJ1-4, with TRBD1 matching over 9 bases. Germline V gene lookup returns CDR1 SGHRS and CDR2 YFSETQ. The V segment lost 9 bases and the J segment 9 bases; nucleotides outside the gene matches: 12. This CDR3 has 14 amino acids. As DNA, the CDR3 is TGCGCCATCAAACAGGGGGCGGGTGGGCAAAAACTGTTTTTT. It encodes CAIKQGAGGQKLFF.

The rearrangement joins TRBV5-6 to TRBJ2-5; 8 bases align to TRBD2. The CDR3 sequence is 16 residues long. J lost 2 bases, V lost 4 bases, and 10 bases had no gene match. Germline V lookup: CDR1 SGHDT, CDR2 YYEEEE. CDR3 sequence reads: CASSRGVAGRQETQYF. CDR3 coding DNA: TGTGCCAGCAGCCGGGGGGTAGCGGGGAGGCAAGAGACCCAGTACTTC. Based on the CDR3 plus reference TRBV5-6 and TRBJ2-5, the full variable domain is DAGVTQSPTHLIKTRGQQVTLRCSPKSGHDTVSWYQQALGQGPQFIFQYYEEEERQRGNFPDRFSGHQFPNYSSELNVNALLLGDSALYLCASSRGVAGRQETQYFGPGTRLLVL.

V usage is TRBV19 and J usage is TRBJ1-6; 9 nucleotides align to TRBD1. This CDR3 comprises 11 residues. Germline lookup yields CDR1 LNHDA and CDR2 SQIVND (reference sequence). The V gene end was trimmed by 8 bases and the J gene end by 13 bases; junction bases not matched to a gene: 3. The CDR3 nucleotides are TGTGCCAGTGGCGACAGGGGGCCCCTCCACTTT. Translating it yields CASGDRGPLHF.

The rearrangement joins TRBV6-5 to TRBJ1-1, with D perhaps matching TRBD1 (6 bases). The CDR3 contains 14 residues. Between the trimmed V and J ends, which lost 6 bases and 8 bases, there was a span of 19 bases. CDR1 is MNHEY and CDR2 is SVGAGI in the germline V gene. CDR3: CASSRGQTELEAFF. Here the CDR3 DNA reads TGTGCCAGCAGCCGAGGACAGACCGAGTTAGAAGCTTTCTTT.

V and J are TRBV5-6 and TRBJ2-7; the match to TRBD1 covers 8 bases. Germline assignment: CDR1 SGHDT and CDR2 YYEEEE. This CDR3 comprises 14 residues. Unmatched junction bases numbered 7, after V lost 6 bases and J lost 2 bases. The CDR3 DNA is TGTGCCAGCACCCGGACAGGGTACCCCTACGAGCAGTACTTC. Translation gives CASTRTGYPYEQYF.

The chain links TRBV7-2 to TRBJ2-2; D not resolved. Trimming cost V 5 bases and J 3 bases, with 7 bases left between them. The CDR3 runs to 13 residues. Per the germline V gene, CDR1 is SGHTA and CDR2 is FQGNSA. DNA for the CDR3: TGTGCCAGCAGCCACTACGACACCGGGGAGCTGTTTTTT. This codes for CASSHYDTGELFF.

Points on this clone: This sample includes further DNA sequences coding for the same CDR3. The genes are TRBV5-1 and TRBJ1-1; 7 positions match TRBD1. The CDR3 extends over 14 amino acids. CDR1 and CDR2 (germline): SGHRS, YFSETQ. The ends lost 4 bases at V and 1 base at J; junction bases unmatched: 4. The CDR3 DNA follows: TGCGCCAGCAGCCCACAGGGGCCGAACACTGAAGCTTTCTTT. Translated, it gives CASSPQGPNTEAFF.

This clone was observed a handful of times. The V gene is TRBV27, the J gene TRBJ1-2; a possible D gene is TRBD1 (5 bases). This CDR3 has 13 residues. Trimming took 3 bases from V and 4 from J, leaving 9 bases between them. Germline V CDR1 and CDR2: MNHEY, SMNVEV (reference sequence). The CDR3 spells CASSFRGGYGYTF. CDR3 bases: TGTGCCAGCAGTTTTAGGGGCGGCTATGGCTACACCTTC.

The chain couples TRBV4-1 to TRBJ1-5; the D is unclear. The CDR3 runs to 17 residues. V dropped 0 bases and J dropped 7 bases, with 19 bases sitting between them. CDR1 and CDR2 (germline): MGHRA, YSYEKL. CDR3 sequence: CASSQEASTTPSQPQHF. CDR3 DNA sequence: TGCGCCAGCAGCCAAGAGGCGTCGACGACACCCAGCCAGCCCCAGCATTTT.

This rearrangement joins TRBV6-4 to TRBJ1-5; D is perhaps TRBD1 (5 bases). Trimming took off 8 bases at V and 3 bases at J, with 26 bases between the two ends. Germline CDR1 MRHNA, CDR2 SNTAGT. The CDR3 spans 18 residues. The CDR3 sequence is CASLGWTPRAVTNQPQHF. CDR3 coding DNA: TGTGCCAGCCTAGGATGGACACCGAGAGCTGTTACCAATCAGCCCCAGCATTTT.

CDR3 nucleotides: TGTGCCAGCAGCTTAAGGGACAGTTCGTTCTCCTACGAGCAGTACTTC. Its protein is CASSLRDSSFSYEQYF. This chain uses TRBV7-2 with TRBJ2-5; 7 nucleotides align to TRBD1. TRBJ2-7 explains the end of the DNA better; the J call may be wrong. CDR3 length: 16 amino acids. Germline assignment: CDR1 SGHTA and CDR2 FQGNSA.

The V call is TRBV13, the J call TRBJ2-7; 14 nucleotides agree with TRBD2. Losses at the gene ends were 1 base for V and 2 bases for J; bases not matched to a gene: 7. Germline V lookup: CDR1 PRHDT, CDR2 FYEKMQ (reference sequence). CDR3 length equals 18 residues. The CDR3 region is CASSLAGTSGGATYEQYF. The CDR3 nucleotides read TGTGCCAGCAGCTTAGCCGGGACTAGCGGGGGCGCCACCTACGAGCAGTACTTC.

The chain couples TRBV27 to TRBJ2-7; 9 bases align to TRBD1. This CDR3 has 15 amino acids. After removal of 1 base from V and 7 bases from J, the junction contained 8 bases not matched to a gene. In germline, CDR1 is MNHEY, CDR2 SMNVEV (reference sequence). The DNA for the CDR3 is TGTGCCAGCAGTTTATACCCGGGACAGGGCTGGGAGCAGTACTTC. It is translated as CASSLYPGQGWEQYF.

V is TRBV7-6 and J is TRBJ2-5, with a tentative D call TRBD1 (6 bases). Trimming cost V 0 bases and J 5 bases, with 13 bases left between them. The CDR3 is 15 residues long. Per the germline V gene, CDR1 is SGHVS and CDR2 is FNYEAQ. This CDR3 reads CASSLASQGWETQYF. CDR3 DNA: TGTGCCAGCAGCTTAGCGTCTCAGGGGTGGGAGACCCAGTACTTC.

The J gene is TRBJ1-4, the V gene TRBV19; TRBD1 is a possible D gene (6 bases). The germline V and J ends were trimmed by 6 bases and 4 bases, with 15 bases remaining between them. The CDR3 length is 15 residues. The V gene's germline CDR1 is LNHDA and CDR2 SQIVND (reference sequence). The CDR3 nucleotides are TGTGCCAGTAGCCCACGAACAGGGAATAATGAAAAACTGTTTTTT. It is translated as CASSPRTGNNEKLFF.

The chain joins TRBV5-6 to TRBJ1-6; TRBD1 is a possible D gene (5 bases). Germline V CDR1 and CDR2: SGHDT, YYEEEE. The CDR3 sequence is 16 residues long. Trimming took off 3 bases at V and 9 bases at J, with 19 bases between the two ends. CDR3 sequence reads: CASSWSNGGEGSPLHF. The DNA for the CDR3 is TGTGCCAGCAGCTGGAGCAATGGGGGGGAAGGTTCACCCCTCCACTTT. Together with reference TRBV5-6 and TRBJ1-6, the CDR3 gives the full variable domain: DAGVTQSPTHLIKTRGQQVTLRCSPKSGHDTVSWYQQALGQGPQFIFQYYEEEERQRGNFPDRFSGHQFPNYSSELNVNALLLGDSALYLCASSWSNGGEGSPLHFGNGTRLTVT.

The CDR3 sequence: CASSLDSHYGYTF. CDR3 coding DNA: TGTGCCAGCAGCCTCGACAGCCACTATGGCTACACCTTC. J is TRBJ1-2 and V is TRBV5-4; TRBD1 is a possible D gene (5 bases). The V and J ends lost 4 bases and 3 bases respectively, with 10 bases between them. Germline CDR1 reads SGHNT; CDR2 reads YYREEE (reference sequence). The CDR3 has 13 residues.

The genes are TRBV5-8 and TRBJ2-3, with 8 bases lining up with TRBD2. The germline gives CDR1 SGHTS, CDR2 YDEGEE. The CDR3 extends over 17 amino acids. The junction had 11 bases not matched to a gene; V was cut back by 0 bases and J by 5 bases. The CDR3 DNA sequence: TGTGCCAGCAGCTTGGCCCAACGGGGGGGCGGAGGAGATACGCAGTATTTT. As protein: CASSLAQRGGGGDTQYF.